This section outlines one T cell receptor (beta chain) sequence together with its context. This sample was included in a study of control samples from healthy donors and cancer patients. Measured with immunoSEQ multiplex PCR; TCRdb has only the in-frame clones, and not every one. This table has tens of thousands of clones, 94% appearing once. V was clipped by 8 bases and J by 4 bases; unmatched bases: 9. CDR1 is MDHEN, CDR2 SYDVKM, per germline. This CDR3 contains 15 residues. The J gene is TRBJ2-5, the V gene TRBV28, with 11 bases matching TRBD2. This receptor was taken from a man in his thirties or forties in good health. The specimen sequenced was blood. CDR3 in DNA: TGTGCCAGCGGAACTAGCGGGAGTAGTCCAGAGACCCAGTACTTC. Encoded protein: CASGTSGSSPETQYF.